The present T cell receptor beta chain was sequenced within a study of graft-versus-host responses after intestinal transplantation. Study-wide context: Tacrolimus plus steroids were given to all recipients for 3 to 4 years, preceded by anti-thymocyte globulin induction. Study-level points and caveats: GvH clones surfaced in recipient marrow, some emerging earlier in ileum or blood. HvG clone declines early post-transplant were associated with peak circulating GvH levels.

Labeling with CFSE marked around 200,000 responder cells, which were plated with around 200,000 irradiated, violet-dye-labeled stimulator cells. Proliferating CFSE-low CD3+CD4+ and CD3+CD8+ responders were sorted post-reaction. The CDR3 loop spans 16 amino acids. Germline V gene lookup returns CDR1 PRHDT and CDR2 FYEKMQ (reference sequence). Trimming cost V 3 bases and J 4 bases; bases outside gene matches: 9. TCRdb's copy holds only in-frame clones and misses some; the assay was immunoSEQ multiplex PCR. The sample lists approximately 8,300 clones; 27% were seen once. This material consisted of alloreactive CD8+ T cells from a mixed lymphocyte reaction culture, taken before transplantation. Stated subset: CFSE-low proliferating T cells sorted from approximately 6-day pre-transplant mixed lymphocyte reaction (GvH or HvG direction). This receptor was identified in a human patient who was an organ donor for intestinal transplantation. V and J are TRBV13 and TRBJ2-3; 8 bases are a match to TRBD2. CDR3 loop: CASSFGAGGGADTQYF. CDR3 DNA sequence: TGTGCCAGCAGCTTCGGGGCGGGAGGAGGTGCAGATACGCAGTATTTT.